Listed here is a single TCR beta chain. V was pared by 5 bases and J by 4 bases, with 8 bases of the junction left unmatched. From germline, CDR1 is MNHEY and CDR2 SVGAGI. The CDR3 contains 14 residues. Measured with immunoSEQ multiplex PCR; TCRdb has only the in-frame clones, and not every one. The sample carries around 100,000 clones, around 90% recorded once. These data belong to a study of T cell responses to AZD1222 COVID-19 vaccine. V gene TRBV6-5 combines with J gene TRBJ2-7, with 7 bases fitting TRBD1. The source of this sequence is an adult in good health. This material consisted of peripheral blood, taken on day 0 of AZD1222 vaccination. The CDR3 nucleotides are TGTGCCAGCAGTATCGACAGGGATCGGTACGAGCAGTACTTC. It specifies CASSIDRDRYEQYF.